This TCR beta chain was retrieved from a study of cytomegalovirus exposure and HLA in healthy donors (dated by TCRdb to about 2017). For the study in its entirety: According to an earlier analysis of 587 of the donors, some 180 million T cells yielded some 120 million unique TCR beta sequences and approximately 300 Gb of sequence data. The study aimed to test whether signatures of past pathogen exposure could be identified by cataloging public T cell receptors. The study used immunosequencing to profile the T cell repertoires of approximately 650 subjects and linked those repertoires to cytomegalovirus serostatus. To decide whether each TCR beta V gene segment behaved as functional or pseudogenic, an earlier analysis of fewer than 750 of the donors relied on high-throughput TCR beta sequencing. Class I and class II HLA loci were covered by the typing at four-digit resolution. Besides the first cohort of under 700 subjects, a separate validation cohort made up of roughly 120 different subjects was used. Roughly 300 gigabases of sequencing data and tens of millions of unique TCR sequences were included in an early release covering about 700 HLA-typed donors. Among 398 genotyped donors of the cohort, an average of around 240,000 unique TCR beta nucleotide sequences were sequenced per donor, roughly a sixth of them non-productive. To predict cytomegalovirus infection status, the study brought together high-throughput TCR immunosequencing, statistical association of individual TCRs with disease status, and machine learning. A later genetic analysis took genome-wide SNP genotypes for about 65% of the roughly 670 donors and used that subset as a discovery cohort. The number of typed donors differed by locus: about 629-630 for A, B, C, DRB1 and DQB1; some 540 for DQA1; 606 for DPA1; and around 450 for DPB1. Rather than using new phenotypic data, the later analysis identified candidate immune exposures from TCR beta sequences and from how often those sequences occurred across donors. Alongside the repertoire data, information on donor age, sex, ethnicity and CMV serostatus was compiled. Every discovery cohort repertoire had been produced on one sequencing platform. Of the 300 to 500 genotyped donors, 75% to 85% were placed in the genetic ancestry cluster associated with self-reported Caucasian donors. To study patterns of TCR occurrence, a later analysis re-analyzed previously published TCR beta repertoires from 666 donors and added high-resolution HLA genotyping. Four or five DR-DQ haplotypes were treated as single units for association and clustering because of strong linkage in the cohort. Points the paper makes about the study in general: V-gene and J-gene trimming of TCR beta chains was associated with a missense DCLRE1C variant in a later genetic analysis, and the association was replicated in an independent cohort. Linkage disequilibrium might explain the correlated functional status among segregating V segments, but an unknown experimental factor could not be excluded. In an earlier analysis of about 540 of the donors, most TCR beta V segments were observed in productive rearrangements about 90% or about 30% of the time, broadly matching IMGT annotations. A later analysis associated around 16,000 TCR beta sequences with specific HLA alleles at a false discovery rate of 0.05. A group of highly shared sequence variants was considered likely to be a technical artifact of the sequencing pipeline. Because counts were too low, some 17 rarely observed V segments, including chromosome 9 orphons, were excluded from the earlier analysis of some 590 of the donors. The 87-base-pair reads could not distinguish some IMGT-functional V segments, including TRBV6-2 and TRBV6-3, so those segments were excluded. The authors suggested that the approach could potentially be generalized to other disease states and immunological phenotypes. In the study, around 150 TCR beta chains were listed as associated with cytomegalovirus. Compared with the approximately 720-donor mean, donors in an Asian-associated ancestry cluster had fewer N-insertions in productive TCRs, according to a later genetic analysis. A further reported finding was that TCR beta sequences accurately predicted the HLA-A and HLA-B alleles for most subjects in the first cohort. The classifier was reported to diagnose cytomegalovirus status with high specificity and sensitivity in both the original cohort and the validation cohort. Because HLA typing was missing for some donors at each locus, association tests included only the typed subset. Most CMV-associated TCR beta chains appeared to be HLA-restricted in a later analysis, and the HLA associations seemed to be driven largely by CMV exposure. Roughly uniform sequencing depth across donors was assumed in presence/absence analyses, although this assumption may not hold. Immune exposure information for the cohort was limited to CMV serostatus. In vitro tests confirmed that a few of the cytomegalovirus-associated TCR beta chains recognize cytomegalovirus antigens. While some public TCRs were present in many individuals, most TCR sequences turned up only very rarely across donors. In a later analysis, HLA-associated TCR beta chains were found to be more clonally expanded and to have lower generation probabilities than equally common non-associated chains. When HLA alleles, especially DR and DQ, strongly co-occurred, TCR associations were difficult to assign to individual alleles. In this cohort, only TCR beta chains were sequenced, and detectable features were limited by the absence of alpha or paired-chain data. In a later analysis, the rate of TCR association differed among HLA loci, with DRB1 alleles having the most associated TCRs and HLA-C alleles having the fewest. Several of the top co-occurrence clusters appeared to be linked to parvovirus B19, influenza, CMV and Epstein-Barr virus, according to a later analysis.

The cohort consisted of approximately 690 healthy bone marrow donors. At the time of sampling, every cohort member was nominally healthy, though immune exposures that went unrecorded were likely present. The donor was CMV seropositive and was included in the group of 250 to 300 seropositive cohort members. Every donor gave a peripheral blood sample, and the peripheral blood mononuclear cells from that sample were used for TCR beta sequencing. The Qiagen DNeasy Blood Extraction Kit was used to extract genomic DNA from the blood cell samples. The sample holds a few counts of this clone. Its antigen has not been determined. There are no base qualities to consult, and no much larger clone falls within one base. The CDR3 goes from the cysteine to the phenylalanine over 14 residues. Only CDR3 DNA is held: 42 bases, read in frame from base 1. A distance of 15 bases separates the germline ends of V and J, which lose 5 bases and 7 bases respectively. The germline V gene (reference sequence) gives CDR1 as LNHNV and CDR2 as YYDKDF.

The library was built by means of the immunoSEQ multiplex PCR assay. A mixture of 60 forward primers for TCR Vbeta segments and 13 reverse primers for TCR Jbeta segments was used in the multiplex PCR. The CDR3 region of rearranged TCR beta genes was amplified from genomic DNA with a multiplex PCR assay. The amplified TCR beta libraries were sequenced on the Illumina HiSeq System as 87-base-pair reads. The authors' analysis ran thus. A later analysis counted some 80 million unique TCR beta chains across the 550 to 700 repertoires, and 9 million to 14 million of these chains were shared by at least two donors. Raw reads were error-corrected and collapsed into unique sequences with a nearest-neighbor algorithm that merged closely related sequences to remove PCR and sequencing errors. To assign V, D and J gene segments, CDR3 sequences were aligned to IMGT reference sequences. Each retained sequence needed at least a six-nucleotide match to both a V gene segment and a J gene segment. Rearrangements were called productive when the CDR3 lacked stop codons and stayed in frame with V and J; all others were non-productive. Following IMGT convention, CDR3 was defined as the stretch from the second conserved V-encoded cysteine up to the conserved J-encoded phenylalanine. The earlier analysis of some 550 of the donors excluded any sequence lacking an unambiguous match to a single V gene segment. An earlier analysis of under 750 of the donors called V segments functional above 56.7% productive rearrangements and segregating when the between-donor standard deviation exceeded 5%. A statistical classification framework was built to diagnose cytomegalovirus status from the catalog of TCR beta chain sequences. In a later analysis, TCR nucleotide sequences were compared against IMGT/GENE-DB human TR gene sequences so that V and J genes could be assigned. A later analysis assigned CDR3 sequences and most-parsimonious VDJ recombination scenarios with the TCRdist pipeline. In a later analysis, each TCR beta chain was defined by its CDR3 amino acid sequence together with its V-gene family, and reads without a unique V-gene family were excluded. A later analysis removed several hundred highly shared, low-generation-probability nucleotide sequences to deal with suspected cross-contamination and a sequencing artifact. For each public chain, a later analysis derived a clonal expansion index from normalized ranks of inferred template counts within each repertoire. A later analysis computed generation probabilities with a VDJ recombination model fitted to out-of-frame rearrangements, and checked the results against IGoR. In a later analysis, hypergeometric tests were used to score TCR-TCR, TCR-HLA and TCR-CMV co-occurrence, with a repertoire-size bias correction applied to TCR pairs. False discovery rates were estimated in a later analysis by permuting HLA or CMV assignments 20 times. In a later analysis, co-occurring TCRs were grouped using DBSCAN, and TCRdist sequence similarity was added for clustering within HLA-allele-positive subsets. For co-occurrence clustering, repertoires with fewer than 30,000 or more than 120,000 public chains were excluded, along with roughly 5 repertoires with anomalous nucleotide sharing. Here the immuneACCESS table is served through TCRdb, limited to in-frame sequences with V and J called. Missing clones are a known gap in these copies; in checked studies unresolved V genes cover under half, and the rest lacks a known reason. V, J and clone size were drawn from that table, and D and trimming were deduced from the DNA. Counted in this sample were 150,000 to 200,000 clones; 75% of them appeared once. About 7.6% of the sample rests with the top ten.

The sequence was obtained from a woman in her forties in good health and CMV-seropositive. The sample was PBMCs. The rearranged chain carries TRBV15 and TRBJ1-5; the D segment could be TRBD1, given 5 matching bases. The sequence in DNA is TGTGCCACCAGCGGAGGGGATTCAGGGCAGCCCCAGCATTTT. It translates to CATSGGDSGQPQHF.